The 26 T cell receptor beta chains given below trace back to one sample, sequenced in a study of T cell changes during pregnancy in multiple sclerosis. Generated by immunoSEQ multiplex PCR, the TCRdb table keeps only in-frame clones and is missing some. The data contain tens of thousands of clones, nearly 95% of them seen just once; the ten biggest clones take up approximately 1.7%. The sequencing used peripheral blood, collected after pregnancy. These receptors all come from a female donor in good health, enrolled as a control in a pregnancy study.

This sequence joins TRBV29-1 and TRBJ1-1; unclear D gene. The CDR3 has 11 residues. Germline CDR1 is SQVTM and CDR2 is ANQGSEA. V shed 4 bases and J shed 2 bases, with 5 bases lying between them. CDR3 sequence reads: CSVVSNTEAFF. In DNA, the CDR3 is TGCAGCGTTGTCAGTAACACTGAAGCTTTCTTT.

This sequence joins TRBV7-6 and TRBJ2-2, with 11 bases fitting TRBD2. CDR1 and CDR2 from the germline V gene are SGHVS and FNYEAQ. This CDR3 is built from 15 residues. V dropped 5 bases and J dropped 5; count of bases not matched to a gene: 4. The DNA of the CDR3 is TGTGCCAGCAGCGGAGGGACTAGCGGAACCGGGGAGCTGTTTTTT. This sequence encodes CASSGGTSGTGELFF.

V usage is TRBV5-4 and J usage is TRBJ2-2; the match to TRBD2 covers 8 bases. V lost 0 bases and J lost 1; bases outside the gene matches: 2. The CDR3 contains 16 residues. Germline CDR1 reads SGHNT; CDR2 reads YYREEE (reference sequence). CDR3 nucleotide sequence: TGTGCCAGCAGCTTGGTTACTAGCGGGAACACCGGGGAGCTGTTTTTT. Protein sequence: CASSLVTSGNTGELFF. Looking up the rest from reference TRBV5-4 and TRBJ2-2 gives the full variable domain: ETGVTQSPTHLIKTRGQQVTLRCSSQSGHNTVSWYQQALGQGPQFIFQYYREEENGRGNFPPRFSGLQFPNYSSELNVNALELDDSALYLCASSLVTSGNTGELFFGEGSRLTVL.

This chain uses TRBV15 with TRBJ2-7; D may be TRBD2 (5 bases). Germline V gene lookup returns CDR1 LNHNV and CDR2 YYDKDF (reference sequence). V lost 3 bases and J 4 bases, leaving 13 bases between the germline ends. This CDR3 contains 14 residues. This CDR3 reads CATSRDRTSYEQYF. Here the CDR3 DNA reads TGTGCCACCAGCAGGGATAGAACTAGTTACGAGCAGTACTTC.

The CDR3 DNA is TGTGCCAGCAGCCAAACCCGGACAGCATCCTACGAGCAGTACTTC. Encoded protein: CASSQTRTASYEQYF. The J gene is TRBJ2-7, the V gene TRBV4-2, with a weak D call TRBD1 (6 bases). Germline V lookup: CDR1 LGHNA, CDR2 YNFKEQ. Trimming removed 2 bases at V and 1 base at J, with 12 bases between. This CDR3 is 15 amino acids long.

V gene TRBV28 combines with J gene TRBJ2-7; no definite D call. Germline V gene data show CDR1 as MDHEN and CDR2 as SYDVKM. V gave up 1 base and J gave up 3 bases, with 10 bases separating them. The length of the CDR3 is 14 residues. CDR3 in amino acids: CASSLSVLIYEQYF. The CDR3 coding sequence is TGTGCCAGCAGTTTATCGGTACTAATCTACGAGCAGTACTTC.

The chain has TRBV6-1 and TRBJ1-1; D might be TRBD1 (6 bases). The CDR3 is made up of 16 amino acids. The germline V gene has CDR1 MNHNS and CDR2 SASEGT. Trimming removed 4 bases at V and 5 bases at J, with 20 bases between. The DNA of the CDR3 is TGTGCCAGCAGTGTGGACTTCAACAGGGTTGAGACTGAAGCTTTCTTT. This sequence encodes CASSVDFNRVETEAFF.

The chain links TRBV14 to TRBJ2-7, with D maybe TRBD1 (5 bases). The V gene's germline CDR1 is SGHDN and CDR2 FVKESK. Trimming took 4 bases from V and 1 from J, leaving 11 bases between them. The CDR3 spans 14 residues. CDR3 sequence (DNA): TGTGCCAGCAGCCCCCTGGACAAGTCCTACGAGCAGTACTTC. Protein sequence: CASSPLDKSYEQYF.

The chain is built from TRBV5-1 and TRBJ2-1; no definite D call. In germline, CDR1 is SGHRS, CDR2 YFSETQ. The CDR3 totals 13 residues. With 0 bases removed from V and 5 bases from J, the gap between germline ends came to 6 bases. The CDR3: CASSLGSNNEQFF. The CDR3 DNA sequence: TGCGCCAGCAGCTTGGGGAGTAACAATGAGCAGTTCTTC.

The chain carries TRBV27 and TRBJ2-7, with 11 bases matching TRBD1. This CDR3 has 15 residues. Germline trimming cut 5 bases from V and 0 bases from J; bases unmatched to any gene: 3. The V gene's germline CDR1 is MNHEY and CDR2 SMNVEV (reference sequence). CDR3 protein: CASSQGTGGSYEQYF. The CDR3 coding sequence is TGTGCCAGCAGTCAAGGGACAGGGGGCTCCTACGAGCAGTACTTC.

This chain joins TRBV6-5 and TRBJ1-2; D unresolved. The length of the CDR3 is 14 residues. Germline CDR1 MNHEY, CDR2 SVGAGI. Trimming took 6 bases from V and 7 from J, leaving 18 bases between them. CDR3 loop: CASRPPSGGGGYTF. The CDR3, as DNA: TGTGCCAGCAGGCCCCCATCGGGAGGAGGTGGCTACACCTTC.

The J gene is TRBJ2-1, the V gene TRBV4-2; D call uncertain. V lost 1 base and J 0 bases, leaving 7 bases between the germline ends. There are 15 residues in the CDR3. Germline V lookup: CDR1 LGHNA, CDR2 YNFKEQ. Here the CDR3 reads CASSQVAVSYNEQFF. The CDR3 DNA reads as TGTGCCAGCAGCCAAGTGGCGGTCTCCTACAATGAGCAGTTCTTC.

This clone showed up just once. CDR3 region: CASSLGQGKGEQYF. The CDR3 nucleotides are TGCGCCAGCAGCCTCGGTCAGGGGAAAGGCGAGCAGTACTTC. The rearrangement uses TRBV4-1 and TRBJ2-7; D possibly corresponds to TRBD1 (6 bases). V was trimmed by 4 bases and J by 6 bases, leaving 16 bases between them. CDR3 length equals 14 residues. CDR1 is MGHRA, CDR2 YSYEKL, per germline.

This clone was detected only once. The chain joins TRBV5-1 to TRBJ2-5, with no clear D. The V end lost 0 bases, the J end lost 5 bases, and 14 bases lay between the germline ends. The length of the CDR3 is 15 residues. CDR1 and CDR2 (germline): SGHRS, YFSETQ. The CDR3 here is CASSLAVTSGETQYF. The CDR3 bases are TGCGCCAGCAGCTTGGCGGTGACAAGTGGGGAGACCCAGTACTTC.

The rearrangement uses TRBV7-2 and TRBJ2-7; D perhaps matches TRBD2 (5 bases). This CDR3 has 15 residues. Germline V gene lookup returns CDR1 SGHTA and CDR2 FQGNSA. Trimming shortened V by 4 bases and J by 0 bases, and 13 bases separated the two germline ends. The CDR3 spells CASSYTSTGSYEQYF. The DNA of the CDR3 is TGTGCCAGCAGCTATACTAGTACCGGCTCCTACGAGCAGTACTTC.

DNA for the CDR3: TGTGCCATCAGTGAAGGCGGGGGAGGTACAGATACGCAGTATTTT. It is translated as CAISEGGGGTDTQYF. The chain has TRBV10-3 and TRBJ2-3, with 7 positions matching TRBD2. Germline V gene lookup returns CDR1 ENHRY and CDR2 SYGVKD. V lost 3 bases, J lost 3 bases, and 6 bases stayed unmatched. CDR3 size: 15 residues.

The chain uses TRBV27 and TRBJ1-1, with 7 bases identical to TRBD1. Germline trimming cut 5 bases from V and 5 bases from J; bases unmatched to any gene: 8. CDR1 is MNHEY and CDR2 is SMNVEV in the germline V gene (reference sequence). The CDR3 runs 14 residues. The CDR3 region has the DNA TGTGCCAGCAGTCCTTCCCCAGGGGGAACTGAAGCTTTCTTT. Residues: CASSPSPGGTEAFF.

The chain carries TRBV18 and TRBJ2-2; 8 positions agree with TRBD2. Losses at the gene ends were 5 bases for V and 4 bases for J; bases not matched to a gene: 6. This CDR3 has 15 residues. Germline CDR1 KGHSH, CDR2 LQKENI. CDR3: CASSNPGGSTGELFF. Written as DNA, the CDR3 is TGTGCCAGCTCAAACCCGGGAGGGAGCACCGGGGAGCTGTTTTTT.

V usage is TRBV9 and J usage is TRBJ2-3; D perhaps matches TRBD2 (6 bases). The CDR3 consists of 15 residues. The germline gives CDR1 SGDLS, CDR2 YYNGEE. Between the trimmed V and J ends, which lost 7 bases and 6 bases, there was a span of 21 bases. As DNA, the CDR3 is TGTGCCAGCGGCTACTATGGCGGAGGAGGGGATACGCAGTATTTT. Its protein is CASGYYGGGGDTQYF. Filled out from reference TRBV9 and TRBJ2-3, the complete variable domain reads DSGVTQTPKHLITATGQRVTLRCSPRSGDLSVYWYQQSLDQGLQFLIQYYNGEERAKGNILERFSAQQFPDLHSELNLSSLELGDSALYFCASGYYGGGGDTQYFGPGTRLTVL.

The rearrangement links TRBV2 to TRBJ2-7, with D possibly TRBD2 on 5 matching bases. Germline CDR1 reads SNHLY; CDR2 reads FYNNEI. CDR3 size: 13 residues. V lost 7 bases to trimming and J lost 0 bases, with 10 bases between them. CDR3 sequence: CASINGGSYEQYF. CDR3 in DNA: TGTGCCAGCATTAACGGAGGCTCCTACGAGCAGTACTTC.

The rearrangement uses TRBV20-1 and TRBJ2-7; D is possibly TRBD2 (5 bases). The CDR3 is 11 residues long. Germline lookup yields CDR1 DFQATT and CDR2 SNEGSKA (reference sequence). V was shortened by 5 bases and J by 4 bases, with 9 bases between the two germline ends. For the CDR3, the DNA is TGCAGTGCTCCTATAGCGTACGAGCAGTACTTC. Translated, it gives CSAPIAYEQYF.

This chain uses TRBV2 with TRBJ2-7, with 8 bases identical to TRBD2. The V segment lost 6 bases and the J segment 3 bases; nucleotides outside the gene matches: 4. Looked up from germline, CDR1 is SNHLY and CDR2 is FYNNEI. The CDR3 sequence is 13 residues long. The CDR3 sequence is CASRGLVSYEQYF. The DNA of the CDR3 is TGTGCCAGCAGGGGACTAGTCAGCTACGAGCAGTACTTC.

The rearrangement uses TRBV6-1 and TRBJ2-2, with D uncertain. This CDR3 contains 12 residues. Per germline, CDR1 MNHNS and CDR2 SASEGT. Trimming shortened V by 8 bases and J by 1 base, and 5 bases separated the two germline ends. CDR3 loop: CASGWNTGELFF. CDR3 nucleotide sequence: TGTGCCAGCGGCTGGAACACCGGGGAGCTGTTTTTT.

The gene calls are TRBV28 and TRBJ1-2; D unresolved. Germline V gene data show CDR1 as MDHEN and CDR2 as SYDVKM. This CDR3 comprises 15 residues. V lost 2 bases and J 1 base, leaving 11 bases between the germline ends. CDR3 region: CASSLGPPLNYGYTF. In nucleotides, the CDR3 is TGTGCCAGCAGTTTAGGGCCCCCGCTTAACTATGGCTACACCTTC.

This chain links TRBV4-1 with TRBJ2-3; weak D call: TRBD2 (6 bases). The V gene's germline CDR1 is MGHRA and CDR2 YSYEKL. CDR3 length: 16 amino acids. V shed 1 base and J shed 4 bases, with 15 bases lying between them. Here the CDR3 DNA reads TGCGCCAGCAGCCAAGTGGTAGCGGCCCTCTCAGATACGCAGTATTTT. It encodes CASSQVVAALSDTQYF.

This chain links TRBV10-2 with TRBJ2-7; D call uncertain. V was shortened by 4 bases and J by 1 base, with 5 bases between the two germline ends. Germline CDR1 reads WSHSY; CDR2 reads SAAADI. This CDR3 is 12 amino acids long. The CDR3 nucleotides are TGCGCCAGCAGTGGGCAGTCCTACGAGCAGTACTTC. Protein: CASSGQSYEQYF.